The present T cell receptor beta chain was sequenced within a study of neoadjuvant nivolumab and ipilimumab in lung cancer. Study-level findings and limits: TCR receptors were sequenced in few samples. TCR richness and clonality were higher in tumors than adjacent uninvolved lung.

Only in-frame clones appear in the TCRdb table, and some are missing; sequencing was by immunoSEQ multiplex PCR. The sample lists approximately 7,300 clones; more than 80% were seen once. As to this clone: Its antigen is as yet unknown.

Trimming left V 5 bases short and J 2 bases short, with 10 bases between. CDR1 is MNHNY, CDR2 SVGAGI, per germline (reference sequence). This CDR3 spans 13 amino acids. The source was tumor tissue, collected after neoadjuvant nivolumab, alone or with ipilimumab, at or shortly before surgery. The V gene is TRBV6-6, the J gene TRBJ2-7; D not resolved. This clonotype was obtained from an adult with non-small cell lung cancer. CDR3 region: CASSHGRTYEQYF. The CDR3 DNA reads TGTGCCAGCAGTCACGGACGGACCTACGAGCAGTACTTC.